The 16 T cell receptor beta chains below come from one sample, sequenced in a study of blood T cell repertoires in COVID-19. Sequenced by immunoSEQ multiplex PCR; TCRdb stores in-frame clones only, minus some. This table holds approximately 50,000 clones, around 90% found once. The source material was peripheral blood. These receptors were obtained from a man in his forties or fifties with active COVID-19.

The chain recombines TRBV11-2 with TRBJ2-3; 13 bases match TRBD2. Losses at the gene ends were 1 base for V and 4 bases for J; bases not matched to a gene: 8. CDR1 is SGHAT and CDR2 is FQNNGV in the germline V gene. This CDR3 contains 18 residues. The CDR3 DNA reads TGTGCCAGCAGCTTAGTAGGACTAGCGGGGGCCCGATCAGATACGCAGTATTTT. The encoded protein is CASSLVGLAGARSDTQYF.

This clone was recorded once. The V gene is TRBV2, the J gene TRBJ2-3; a weak D match, TRBD1 (6 bases). From germline, CDR1 is SNHLY and CDR2 FYNNEI. The CDR3 sequence is 15 residues long. V was cut by 6 bases and J by 3 bases, with 16 bases left in between. The CDR3 sequence: CASSLSTGITDTQYF. Here the CDR3 DNA reads TGTGCCAGCAGCCTTTCCACAGGGATAACAGATACGCAGTATTTT.

The chain recombines TRBV21-1 with TRBJ2-7; the table calls TRBD2, which could not be checked here. TRBV21-1 is classified as a pseudogene. The CDR3 sequence is 17 residues long. The CDR3 coding sequence is TGTGCCAGCAGCAAAGGACCGACGAGCGCGGAACCCTACGAGCAGTACTTC. It codes for CASSKGPTSAEPYEQYF.

The table lists this clone with a count of one. The chain combines TRBV19 with TRBJ2-3; TRBD1 matches 10 bases. Unmatched junction bases numbered 5, after V lost 8 bases and J lost 3 bases. The CDR3 consists of 14 residues. The V gene's germline CDR1 is LNHDA and CDR2 SQIVND (reference sequence). The CDR3 region has the DNA TGTGCCAGTGGGGGACAGGGGTGGACAGATACGCAGTATTTT. Amino acid sequence: CASGGQGWTDTQYF.

This sequence joins TRBV4-3 and TRBJ2-7; TRBD1 agrees at 8 bases. This CDR3 comprises 17 residues. Germline lookup yields CDR1 LGHNA and CDR2 YSLEER. J gave up 0 bases and V 0 bases, and 7 bases lay outside the gene matches. The DNA for the CDR3 is TGCGCCAGCAGCCAAGACGGCTCCGGGACAGGCTCCTACGAGCAGTACTTC. This encodes CASSQDGSGTGSYEQYF.

The chain has TRBV20-1 and TRBJ2-3; TRBD1 matches 8 bases. This CDR3 region has 11 residues. Germline V gives CDR1 DFQATT, CDR2 SNEGSKA (reference sequence). V shed 8 bases, J shed 5 bases, and the junction held 3 bases outside the gene matches. Here the CDR3 reads CSKDREDTQYF. DNA of the CDR3: TGCAGTAAGGACAGGGAAGATACGCAGTATTTT.

The chain links TRBV7-8 to TRBJ1-2; a possible D gene is TRBD1 (5 bases). V lost 3 bases and J 4 bases, leaving 9 bases between the germline ends. Germline V gene data show CDR1 as SGHVS and CDR2 as FQNEAQ. The CDR3 covers 13 residues. CDR3 bases: TGTGCCAGCAGCTTTAGAGACAGCTATGGCTACACCTTC. Protein product: CASSFRDSYGYTF.

The V gene is TRBV10-2, the J gene TRBJ2-2, with 13 bases that match TRBD2. This CDR3 comprises 18 residues. J lost 3 bases, V lost 3 bases, and 7 bases had no gene match. Germline V gene data show CDR1 as WSHSY and CDR2 as SAAADI. CDR3 region: CASSELAGGQYDTGELFF. The CDR3, as DNA: TGCGCCAGCAGTGAACTAGCGGGGGGGCAATACGACACCGGGGAGCTGTTTTTT.

This clone was seen once. The chain recombines TRBV6-6 with TRBJ1-2; 10 bases agree with TRBD1. The length of the CDR3 is 16 residues. The V and J ends lost 0 bases and 8 bases, in that order; junction bases with no gene match: 9. In germline, CDR1 is MNHNY, CDR2 SVGAGI (reference sequence). The CDR3 bases are TGTGCCAGCAGTTACTCGGCCACCGGGACAGGGGACGGCTACACCTTC. Its translation is CASSYSATGTGDGYTF.

The V and J genes are TRBV2 and TRBJ2-5; D ambiguous. The germline CDR1 and CDR2 sequences are SNHLY and FYNNEI. This CDR3 region has 12 residues. V lost 7 bases and J lost 0, with 6 bases in between. As DNA, the CDR3 is TGTGCCAGCAACTCTTACCAAGAGACCCAGTACTTC. It codes for CASNSYQETQYF.

This clone was observed a few times. The CDR3 region is CASSVKGVGEQYF. CDR3 DNA sequence: TGCGCCAGCAGCGTAAAGGGGGTCGGCGAGCAGTACTTC. The gene calls are TRBV5-1 and TRBJ2-7; TRBD1 might be the D (6 bases). Germline V gene sequence: CDR1 SGHRS, CDR2 YFSETQ. This CDR3 is built from 13 residues. The V end was cut by 4 bases, the J end by 6 bases, with 14 bases between.

The V call is TRBV30, the J call TRBJ1-4; 10 nucleotides line up with TRBD1. CDR3 length: 18 amino acids. Per germline, CDR1 GTSNPN and CDR2 SVGIG (reference sequence). Losses at the gene ends were 0 bases for V and 1 base for J; bases not matched to a gene: 8. The CDR3 DNA follows: TGTGCCTGGAGTGTTCGGGACAGGGGAGGGCGAACTAATGAAAAACTGTTTTTT. Translated, it gives CAWSVRDRGGRTNEKLFF.

CDR3 DNA: TGTGCCAGCAGTTACCTGGGACAGAGCTCCTACGAGCAGTACTTC. Encoded protein: CASSYLGQSSYEQYF. The gene calls are TRBV6-6 and TRBJ2-7; 7 bases fit TRBD1. The CDR3 has 15 amino acids. Germline V CDR1 and CDR2: MNHNY, SVGAGI (reference sequence). The V gene end was trimmed by 2 bases and the J gene end by 0 bases; junction bases not matched to a gene: 4.

This chain joins TRBV27 and TRBJ2-3; possible D gene TRBD1, 6 bases. Trimming removed 3 bases from V and 8 bases from J, with 12 bases in between. Germline V lookup: CDR1 MNHEY, CDR2 SMNVEV (reference sequence). The CDR3 is 13 residues long. The DNA for the CDR3 is TGTGCCAGCAGTTTTGGGGGCGTGGGTACGCAGTATTTT. Protein sequence: CASSFGGVGTQYF.

V gene TRBV6-5 combines with J gene TRBJ2-7; possible D gene TRBD2, 6 bases. CDR1 and CDR2 (germline): MNHEY, SVGAGI. Trimming pared 8 bases from V and 2 bases from J, leaving 10 bases between. The CDR3 has 12 amino acids. CDR3 residues: CASSWTTYEQYF. The CDR3 DNA reads TGTGCCAGCTCCTGGACTACCTACGAGCAGTACTTC.

The CDR3 protein is CASSLDLGYTDTQYF. The CDR3 coding sequence is TGCGCCAGCAGCTTGGACCTGGGCTACACAGATACGCAGTATTTT. The gene calls are TRBV5-1 and TRBJ2-3; D not resolved. Germline CDR1 and CDR2: SGHRS and YFSETQ. The CDR3 has 15 amino acids. V was cut by 0 bases and J by 2 bases, with 10 bases left in between.